Below are 19 T cell receptor beta chains sequenced from a single sample in a study of naive and memory T cell subsets. Amplification of ligated cDNA took four PCR rounds with SP2 and nested alpha and beta constant primers. Each CDR3 protein gets one entry after TCRdb re-called the 5' RACE reads with MiXCR. The sample has 60,000 or so distinct CDR3 sequences, 7.2% seen once. An oligonucleotide containing a UMI was ligated to the 3' end of TCR cDNA. These receptors were taken from a male donor in good health.

This clonotype has a handful of counts. The chain combines TRBV5-5 with TRBJ2-3; D is ambiguous. Between the trimmed V and J ends, which lost 3 bases and 6 bases, there was a span of 8 bases. The length of the CDR3 is 12 residues. Germline lookup yields CDR1 SGHKS and CDR2 YYEKEE (reference sequence). CDR3 residues: CASSSAWDTQYF. The CDR3 bases are TGTGCCAGCAGCTCGGCCTGGGATACGCAGTATTTT.

The rearrangement links TRBV12-3 or TRBV12-4 to TRBJ1-1, with a tentative D call TRBD1 (5 bases). V gave up 6 bases and J gave up 3 bases, with 17 bases separating them. The CDR3 runs 15 residues. CDR3 nucleotide sequence: TGTGCCAGCAGAGGGGTAAGGAAGTCGGACACTGAAGCTTTCTTT. It specifies CASRGVRKSDTEAFF.

V is TRBV6-5 and J is TRBJ2-7, with 7 bases fitting TRBD1. The V gene end was trimmed by 0 bases and the J gene end by 3 bases; junction bases not matched to a gene: 11. The germline gives CDR1 MNHEY, CDR2 SVGAGI. This CDR3 has 17 amino acids. Here the CDR3 DNA reads TGTGCCAGCAGTTACTCCGGGGCGACAGGGTTGGTCTACGAGCAGTACTTC. This codes for CASSYSGATGLVYEQYF.

Ten or more counts support this clonotype. The V gene is TRBV10-3, the J gene TRBJ1-4, with TRBD1 matching 10 bases. CDR1 and CDR2 (germline): ENHRY, SYGVKD. The length of the CDR3 is 16 residues. V was clipped by 10 bases and J by 2 bases; unmatched bases: 10. CDR3 sequence: CATADRGFGTNEKLFF. Written as DNA, the CDR3 is TGTGCCACCGCGGACAGGGGGTTCGGGACTAATGAAAAACTGTTTTTT.

This clonotype has only a few counts. The chain links TRBV7-9 to TRBJ1-2, with 9 nucleotides matching TRBD1. The germline V gene encodes CDR1 SEHNR and CDR2 FQNEAQ (reference sequence). The CDR3 sequence is 15 residues long. V gave up 6 bases and J gave up 6 bases; unmatched junction bases: 11. The CDR3: CASSKQGAFGDGYTF. CDR3 sequence (DNA): TGTGCCAGCAGTAAACAGGGGGCGTTCGGTGATGGCTACACCTTC.

This clonotype was seen repeatedly, ten times or more. This chain joins TRBV6-1 and TRBJ2-7, with 8 bases that match TRBD1. CDR3 length: 14 amino acids. J gave up 6 bases and V 5 bases, and 9 bases lay outside the gene matches. The V gene's germline CDR1 is MNHNS and CDR2 SASEGT. CDR3 bases: TGTGCCAGCAGTTCCGGACAGGGATTAGGCGAGCAGTACTTC. Translating gives CASSSGQGLGEQYF.

Ten or more counts support this clonotype. This chain connects TRBV2 to TRBJ2-1; D gene unclear. Deletions cut 5 bases from V and 12 bases from J, with 11 bases between. The CDR3 sequence is 11 residues long. CDR1 and CDR2 (germline): SNHLY, FYNNEI. CDR3 in DNA: TGTGCCAGCAGTTCCGCCTCGGTGCAGTTCTTC. It yields the protein CASSSASVQFF.

The genes are TRBV7-2 and TRBJ2-3; D is unclear. Germline lookup yields CDR1 SGHTA and CDR2 FQGNSA. With 5 bases removed from V and 6 bases from J, the gap between germline ends came to 15 bases. The CDR3 is 14 residues long. CDR3 region: CASSPRSGVDTQYF. The CDR3 nucleotides are TGTGCCAGCAGCCCCCGGTCGGGCGTGGATACGCAGTATTTT.

The chain combines TRBV12-3 or TRBV12-4 with TRBJ1-4, with 9 positions matching TRBD1. CDR3 length equals 14 residues. V lost 8 bases and J lost 8; bases outside the gene matches: 9. CDR3 sequence: CASSHGTGKEKLFF. The CDR3 nucleotides are TGTGCCAGCTCTCACGGGACAGGGAAGGAAAAACTGTTTTTT.

This clonotype was detected only a few times. V gene TRBV27 combines with J gene TRBJ1-1; a possible D gene is TRBD1 (5 bases). This CDR3 spans 14 amino acids. The germline V gene encodes CDR1 MNHEY and CDR2 SMNVEV (reference sequence). Trimming cost V 5 bases and J 0 bases, with 10 bases left between them. The CDR3 here is CASSPGTVNTEAFF. CDR3 DNA: TGTGCCAGCAGTCCAGGGACGGTGAACACTGAAGCTTTCTTT.

This clonotype has ten or more counts. V and J are TRBV13 and TRBJ2-1, with D maybe TRBD2 (5 bases). V lost 0 bases and J lost 7, with 10 bases in between. CDR1 and CDR2 (germline): PRHDT, FYEKMQ (reference sequence). This CDR3 contains 14 residues. DNA of the CDR3: TGTGCCAGCAGCTTAGGGACTAATAGTAATGAGCAGTTCTTC. The encoded protein is CASSLGTNSNEQFF. The entire variable domain, with the rest obtained from reference TRBV13 and TRBJ2-1, is as follows: AAGVIQSPRHLIKEKRETATLKCYPIPRHDTVYWYQQGPGQDPQFLISFYEKMQSDKGSIPDRFSAQQFSDYHSELNMSSLELGDSALYFCASSLGTNSNEQFFGPGTRLTVL.

This clonotype showed up many times. In DNA form, the CDR3 reads TGTGCTAGTGGGGCTTGGGGTGGGACCGGGGAGCTGTTTTTT. Translating gives CASGAWGGTGELFF. The J gene is TRBJ2-2, the V gene TRBV12-5; D ambiguous. The CDR3 contains 14 residues. Per the germline V gene, CDR1 is LGHNT and CDR2 is FRNRAP. Between the trimmed V and J ends, which lost 6 bases and 5 bases, there was a span of 13 bases.

This clonotype has a count of ten or more. The rearrangement joins TRBV29-1 to TRBJ2-5; maybe TRBD2 (5 bases). Trimming took off 3 bases at V and 5 bases at J, with 13 bases between the two ends. In germline, CDR1 is SQVTM, CDR2 ANQGSEA. This CDR3 region has 13 residues. The CDR3 nucleotides are TGCAGCGTTGAGGGCTTGCGAGGGGAGACCCAGTACTTC. Translation gives CSVEGLRGETQYF.

The CDR3 loop is CSVEETENTGELFF. The CDR3 bases are TGCAGCGTTGAAGAGACTGAGAACACCGGGGAGCTGTTTTTT. The chain has TRBV29-1 and TRBJ2-2; D not certain. V lost 0 bases and J 1 base, leaving 6 bases between the germline ends. The germline V gene has CDR1 SQVTM and CDR2 ANQGSEA. This CDR3 is built from 14 residues.

This clonotype came up a few times. V is TRBV6-6 and J is TRBJ1-5; 7 bases are a match to TRBD1. V dropped 6 bases and J dropped 5; count of bases not matched to a gene: 4. CDR3 length: 13 amino acids. Looked up from germline, CDR1 is MNHNY and CDR2 is SVGAGI (reference sequence). This CDR3 is CASRTGKDQPQHF. The CDR3 DNA is TGTGCCAGCAGGACAGGGAAGGATCAGCCCCAGCATTTT.

There are many counts of this clonotype. The rearrangement uses TRBV20-1 and TRBJ1-5; D remains unclear. The CDR3 totals 15 residues. The germline V and J ends were trimmed by 3 bases and 0 bases, with 12 bases remaining between them. CDR1 and CDR2 (germline): DFQATT, SNEGSKA (reference sequence). The CDR3 loop reads CSARDGRYSNQPQHF. The CDR3 region has the DNA TGCAGTGCTAGGGACGGACGGTATAGCAATCAGCCCCAGCATTTT.

This clonotype occurred a few times. The gene calls are TRBV3-1 and TRBJ1-1, with D tentatively TRBD1 (6 bases). CDR1 and CDR2 from the germline V gene are LGHDT and YNNKEL (reference sequence). Trimming cost V 4 bases and J 0 bases, with 15 bases left between them. This CDR3 is built from 16 residues. The CDR3 bases are TGTGCCAGCAGCCCCGGGAAAGGGGGGTTGAACACTGAAGCTTTCTTT. It is translated as CASSPGKGGLNTEAFF.

This clonotype was recorded at least ten times. This chain connects TRBV4-1 to TRBJ2-1, with 9 bases fitting TRBD2. CDR1 and CDR2 from the germline V gene are MGHRA and YSYEKL. V lost 4 bases and J lost 8; bases outside the gene matches: 3. The CDR3 runs 13 residues. The CDR3 coding sequence is TGCGCCAGCAGCCCCGGGACTAGCTATGAGCAGTTCTTC. Its protein product is CASSPGTSYEQFF.

This clonotype showed up many times. The rearrangement links TRBV4-1 to TRBJ1-2, with D tentatively TRBD1 (5 bases). V was clipped by 2 bases and J by 3 bases, with 16 bases between them. The CDR3 is 16 residues long. Germline CDR1 and CDR2: MGHRA and YSYEKL. The CDR3 DNA is TGCGCCAGCAGCCAACGGGACTCCCCTCTGGACTATGGCTACACCTTC. Protein product: CASSQRDSPLDYGYTF.